The sample holds one count of the clone carrying this T cell receptor beta chain. V was clipped by 5 bases and J by 0 bases; unmatched bases: 5. The CDR3 covers 15 residues. The germline V gene encodes CDR1 SGHTA and CDR2 FQGNSA. This record belongs to a study of blood T cell repertoires in COVID-19. The protocol was immunoSEQ multiplex PCR, while the TCRdb copy is restricted to in-frame clones and leaves out a portion. The data contain about 230,000 clones, around 78% of them singletons. This sequence joins TRBV7-2 and TRBJ2-3; 7 nucleotides match TRBD2. The source is a woman in her 70s with active or convalescent COVID-19. The sequencing input was peripheral blood. For the CDR3, the DNA is TGTGCCAGCAGCCAACAAGCGGGAAGCACAGATACGCAGTATTTT. This gives the protein CASSQQAGSTDTQYF.